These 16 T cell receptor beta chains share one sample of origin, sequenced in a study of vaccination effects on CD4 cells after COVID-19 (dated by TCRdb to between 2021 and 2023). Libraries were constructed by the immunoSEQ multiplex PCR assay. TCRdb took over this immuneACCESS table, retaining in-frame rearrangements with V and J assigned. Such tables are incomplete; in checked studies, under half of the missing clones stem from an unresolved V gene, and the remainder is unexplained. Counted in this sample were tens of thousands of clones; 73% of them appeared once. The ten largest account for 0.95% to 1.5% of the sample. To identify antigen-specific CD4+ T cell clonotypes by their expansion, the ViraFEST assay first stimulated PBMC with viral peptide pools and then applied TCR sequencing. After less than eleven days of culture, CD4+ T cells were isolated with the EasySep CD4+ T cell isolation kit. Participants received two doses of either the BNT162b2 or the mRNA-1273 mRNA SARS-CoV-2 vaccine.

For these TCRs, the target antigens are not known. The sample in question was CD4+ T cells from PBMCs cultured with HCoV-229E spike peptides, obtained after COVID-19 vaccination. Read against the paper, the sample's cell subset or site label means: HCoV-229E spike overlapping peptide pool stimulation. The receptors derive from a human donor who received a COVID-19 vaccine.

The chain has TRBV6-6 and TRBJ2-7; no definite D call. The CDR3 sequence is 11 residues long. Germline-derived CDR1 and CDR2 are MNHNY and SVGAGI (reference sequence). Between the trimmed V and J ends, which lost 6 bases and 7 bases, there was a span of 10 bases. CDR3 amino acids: CASSRAWEQYV. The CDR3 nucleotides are TGTGCCAGCAGCCGGGCTTGGGAGCAGTACGTC.

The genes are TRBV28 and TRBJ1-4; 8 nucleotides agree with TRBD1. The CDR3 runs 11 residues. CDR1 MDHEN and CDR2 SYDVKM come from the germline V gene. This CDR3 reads CADRGSGKLFF. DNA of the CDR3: TGTGCAGACAGGGGATCAGGAAAACTGTTTTTT.

CDR3 protein: CASSLAGGRNEQFF. Written as DNA, the CDR3 is TGTGCCAGCAGCTTAGCGGGGGGGAGGAATGAGCAGTTCTTC. V is TRBV7-2 and J is TRBJ2-1; TRBD2 matches 7 bases. The germline CDR1 and CDR2 sequences are SGHTA and FQGNSA. This CDR3 is built from 14 residues. Germline trimming cut 0 bases from V and 7 bases from J; bases unmatched to any gene: 3.

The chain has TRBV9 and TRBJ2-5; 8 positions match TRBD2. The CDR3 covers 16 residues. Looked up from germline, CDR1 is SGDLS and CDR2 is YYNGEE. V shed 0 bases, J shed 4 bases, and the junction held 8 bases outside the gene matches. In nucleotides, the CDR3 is TGTGCCAGCAGCGTAGCTACGGGAGGGGAGGTAGAGACCCAGTACTTC. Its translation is CASSVATGGEVETQYF.

This chain's CDR3 is CASSYSGETQYF. The CDR3 bases are TGTGCCAGCAGTTACTCGGGTGAGACCCAGTACTTC. This chain links TRBV6-2 or TRBV6-3 with TRBJ2-5, with unresolved D. Between the trimmed V and J ends, which lost 0 bases and 5 bases, there was a span of 4 bases. The CDR3 sequence is 12 residues long. Germline values: CDR1 MNHEY, CDR2 SVGEGT.

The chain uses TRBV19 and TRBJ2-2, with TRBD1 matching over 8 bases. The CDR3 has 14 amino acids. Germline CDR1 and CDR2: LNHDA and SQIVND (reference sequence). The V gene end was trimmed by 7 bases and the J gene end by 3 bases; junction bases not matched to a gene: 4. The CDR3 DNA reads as TGTGCCAGTAAATTACAGGGGGACACCGGGGAGCTGTTTTTT. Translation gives CASKLQGDTGELFF.

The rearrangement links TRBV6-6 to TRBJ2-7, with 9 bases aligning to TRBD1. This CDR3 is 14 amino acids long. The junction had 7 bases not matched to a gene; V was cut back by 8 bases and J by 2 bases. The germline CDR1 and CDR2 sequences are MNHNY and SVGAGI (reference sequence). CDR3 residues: CASSGTGITYEQYV. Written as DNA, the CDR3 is TGTGCCAGCTCCGGGACAGGGATCACCTACGAGCAGTACGTC.

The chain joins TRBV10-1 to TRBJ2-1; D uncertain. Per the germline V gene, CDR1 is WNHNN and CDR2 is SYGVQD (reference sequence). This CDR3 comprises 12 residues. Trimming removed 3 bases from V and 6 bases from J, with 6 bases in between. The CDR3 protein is CASSENGNEQFF. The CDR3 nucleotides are TGCGCCAGCAGTGAAAATGGCAATGAGCAGTTCTTC.

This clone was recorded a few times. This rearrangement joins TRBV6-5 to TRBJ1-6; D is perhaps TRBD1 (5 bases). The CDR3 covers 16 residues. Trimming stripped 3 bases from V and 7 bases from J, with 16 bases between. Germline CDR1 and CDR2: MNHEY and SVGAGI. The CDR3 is CASSYSLSGGNSPLHF. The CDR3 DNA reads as TGTGCCAGCAGTTATTCTCTTTCCGGGGGGAATTCACCCCTCCACTTT.

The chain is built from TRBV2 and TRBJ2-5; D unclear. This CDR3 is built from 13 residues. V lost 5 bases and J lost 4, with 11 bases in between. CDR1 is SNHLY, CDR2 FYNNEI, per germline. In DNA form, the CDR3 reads TGTGCCAGCAGTCTATCCTGGGGAGAGACCCAGTACTTC. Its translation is CASSLSWGETQYF. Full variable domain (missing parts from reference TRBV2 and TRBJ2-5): EPEVTQTPSHQVTQMGQEVILRCVPISNHLYFYWYRQILGQKVEFLVSFYNNEISEKSEIFDDQFSVERPDGSNFTLKIRSTKLEDSAMYFCASSLSWGETQYFGPGTRLLVL.

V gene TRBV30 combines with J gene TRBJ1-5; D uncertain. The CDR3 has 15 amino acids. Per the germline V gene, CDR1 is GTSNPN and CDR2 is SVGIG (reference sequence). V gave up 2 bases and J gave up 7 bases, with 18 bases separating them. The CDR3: CAWSPGPGVEQPQHF. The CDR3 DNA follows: TGTGCCTGGAGTCCCGGTCCGGGTGTGGAGCAGCCCCAGCATTTT.

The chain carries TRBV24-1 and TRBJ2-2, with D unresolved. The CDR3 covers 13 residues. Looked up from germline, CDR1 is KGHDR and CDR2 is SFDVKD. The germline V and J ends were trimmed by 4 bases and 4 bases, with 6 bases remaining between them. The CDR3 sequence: CATSDPPTGELFF. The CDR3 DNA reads TGTGCCACCAGTGACCCGCCCACCGGGGAGCTGTTTTTT.

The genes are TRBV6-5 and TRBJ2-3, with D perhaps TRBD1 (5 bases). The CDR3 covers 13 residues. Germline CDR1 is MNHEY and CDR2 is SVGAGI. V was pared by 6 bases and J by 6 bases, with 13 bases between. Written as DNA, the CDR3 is TGTGCCAGCAGGAACAGGAATATGGATACGCAGTATTTT. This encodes CASRNRNMDTQYF.

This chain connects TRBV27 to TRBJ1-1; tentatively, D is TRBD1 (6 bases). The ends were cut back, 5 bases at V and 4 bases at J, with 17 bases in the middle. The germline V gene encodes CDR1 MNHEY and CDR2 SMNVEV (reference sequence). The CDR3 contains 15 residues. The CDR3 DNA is TGTGCCAGCAGTCCCTACAGGGATGGAGGCACTGAAGCTTTCTTT. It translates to CASSPYRDGGTEAFF.

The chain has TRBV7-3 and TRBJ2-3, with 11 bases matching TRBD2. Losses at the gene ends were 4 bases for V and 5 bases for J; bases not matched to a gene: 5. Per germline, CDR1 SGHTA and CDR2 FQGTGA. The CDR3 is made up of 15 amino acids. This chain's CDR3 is CASSSLAGGGDTQYF. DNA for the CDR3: TGTGCCAGCAGCTCCCTAGCGGGGGGCGGAGATACGCAGTATTTT.

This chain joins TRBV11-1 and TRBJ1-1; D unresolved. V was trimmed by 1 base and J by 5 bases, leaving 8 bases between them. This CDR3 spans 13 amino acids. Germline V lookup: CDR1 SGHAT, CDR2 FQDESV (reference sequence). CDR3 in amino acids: CASSLVAGTEAFF. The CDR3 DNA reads TGTGCCAGCAGCTTAGTAGCTGGAACTGAAGCTTTCTTT.